Listed below are T cell receptor beta chains from one sample, sequenced in a study of blood T cells in healthy people across ages. TCRdb reprocessed the 5' RACE reads with MiXCR, giving one entry per CDR3 protein. The sample carries about 830,000 distinct CDR3 sequences, 62% recorded once. Sequencing was carried out using blood. These receptors were obtained from a man under 40 in good health. Each CDR3 is given with its conserved first and last residue. A D gene is named only where the DNA matches it firmly. Not all rows give a size; the values are once, few, many and, for expanded clones, a class.

J: TRBJ2-7
V: TRBV10-3
D: NA
size: NA
DNA: TGTGCCATCAGTGAGTCCCAACCCCATGAGCAGTACTTC
CDR3: CAISESQPHEQYF

J: TRBJ2-7
V: TRBV7-2
D: NA
size: many
DNA: TGTGCCAGCAGCTTAGCGCTCCCGAGGGGTGACGAGCAGTACTTC
CDR3: CASSLALPRGDEQYF

J: TRBJ1-6
V: TRBV28
D: TRBD1
size: NA
DNA: TGTGCCAGCAGTCCAAACCAAGGGACAGGGGGGCCACCCCTCCACTTT
CDR3: CASSPNQGTGGPPLHF

J: TRBJ2-3
V: TRBV7-9
D: TRBD2
size: NA
DNA: TGTGCCAGCAGCTTAGCCCAGCGGGGAGATACGCAGTATTTT
CDR3: CASSLAQRGDTQYF

J: TRBJ2-7
V: TRBV6-6
D: NA
size: NA
DNA: TGTGCCAGCAGCCCCGGACGGGAGTGGTCCTACGAGCAGTACTTC
CDR3: CASSPGREWSYEQYF

J: TRBJ1-1
V: TRBV4-3
D: NA
size: NA
DNA: TGCGCCAGCAGCCAAGTAAGGGAAGAGACTGAAGCTTTCTTT
CDR3: CASSQVREETEAFF

J: TRBJ1-5
V: TRBV6-5
D: NA
size: NA
DNA: TGTGCCAGCAGAACCGGGACGGCTAGCAATCAGCCCCAGCATTTT
CDR3: CASRTGTASNQPQHF

J: TRBJ2-2
V: TRBV12-3/TRBV12-4
D: NA
size: few
DNA: TGTGCCAGCAGTTACGGAGACTGGGGGGAGCTGTTTTTT
CDR3: CASSYGDWGELFF

J: TRBJ1-1
V: TRBV7-3
D: TRBD1
size: NA
DNA: TGTGCCAGCAGCGCGCAGGGGGCGAACACTGAAGCTTTCTTT
CDR3: CASSAQGANTEAFF

J: TRBJ1-2
V: TRBV20-1
D: NA
size: NA
DNA: TGCAGTGCTAGAGATCAAGGGTGGGGGCAGAATGGCTACACCTTC
CDR3: CSARDQGWGQNGYTF

J: TRBJ2-5
V: TRBV6-1
D: TRBD2
size: few
DNA: TGTGCCAGCAGTGACGCTACTAGCGGGGTGGGAGAGACCCAGTACTTC
CDR3: CASSDATSGVGETQYF

J: TRBJ2-1
V: TRBV5-4
D: NA
size: NA
DNA: TGTGCCAGCAGCTTGGAATGGGGGGCCGATGAGCAGTTCTTC
CDR3: CASSLEWGADEQFF

J: TRBJ1-2
V: TRBV4-2
D: NA
size: NA
DNA: TGTGCCAGCAGCCCCGAGGTGGGCCGTGGCTACACCTTC
CDR3: CASSPEVGRGYTF

J: TRBJ2-4
V: TRBV6-5
D: NA
size: NA
DNA: TGTGCCAGCGCTGAAGGGAACATTCAGTACTTC
CDR3: CASAEGNIQYF

J: TRBJ2-3
V: TRBV5-1
D: NA
size: NA
DNA: TGCGCCAGCAGCCTCGCTGAAGATACGCAGTATTTT
CDR3: CASSLAEDTQYF

J: TRBJ2-5
V: TRBV6-6
D: TRBD2
size: few
DNA: TGTGCCAGCAGCCGTCGGGGTAGCGGGCCCCAAGAGACCCAGTACTTC
CDR3: CASSRRGSGPQETQYF

J: TRBJ2-5
V: TRBV7-2
D: TRBD2
size: few
DNA: TGTGCCAGCAGCTTAATGCGGGGGGGTGAGACCCAGTACTTC
CDR3: CASSLMRGGETQYF

J: TRBJ2-7
V: TRBV20-1
D: TRBD1
size: NA
DNA: TGCAGTGCCAGCCAAGGGGGCGTCTACGAGCAGTACTTC
CDR3: CSASQGGVYEQYF

J: TRBJ2-3
V: TRBV10-3
D: TRBD1
size: few
DNA: TGTGCCATCAGCCCGGGACAGGGGAAGAAAGAAGATACGCAGTATTTT
CDR3: CAISPGQGKKEDTQYF

J: TRBJ2-7
V: TRBV7-9
D: TRBD1
size: NA
DNA: TGTGCCAGCAGCATAGGAAGGGGGCCCTACGAGCAGTACTTC
CDR3: CASSIGRGPYEQYF

J: TRBJ2-7
V: TRBV25-1
D: TRBD2
size: NA
DNA: TGTGCCAGCAGTCCCCCGACTAGCGTGGTTAACGAGCAGTACTTC
CDR3: CASSPPTSVVNEQYF

J: TRBJ2-1
V: TRBV6-6
D: TRBD2
size: NA
DNA: TGTGCCAGCAGTTATGGGACTAGCGGGGGGGGAGACAATGAGCAGTTCTTC
CDR3: CASSYGTSGGGDNEQFF

J: TRBJ2-1
V: TRBV5-1
D: TRBD1
size: few
DNA: TGTGCCAGCAGCCGCGGACAGGGATCCTACAATGAGCAGTTCTTC
CDR3: CASSRGQGSYNEQFF

J: TRBJ2-5
V: TRBV7-2
D: NA
size: few
DNA: TGTGCCAGCAGCCCACAGGGTCGCGAGGAGACCCAGTACTTC
CDR3: CASSPQGREETQYF

J: TRBJ2-7
V: TRBV20-1
D: TRBD1
size: few
DNA: TGCAGTGCTAGATTAGACAGGGGGATAGGTAACGAGCAGTACTTC
CDR3: CSARLDRGIGNEQYF

J: TRBJ2-5
V: TRBV18
D: TRBD1
size: NA
DNA: TGTGCCAGCTCACGACAGGGTCCAGAGACCCAGTACTTC
CDR3: CASSRQGPETQYF

J: TRBJ2-3
V: TRBV7-2
D: NA
size: once
DNA: TGTGCCAGCAGTCGGGACTGGGGGGATACGCAGTATTTT
CDR3: CASSRDWGDTQYF

J: TRBJ2-7
V: TRBV7-9
D: NA
size: few
DNA: TGTGCCAGCAGCTACGGGACGGAATCCTACGAGCAGTACTTC
CDR3: CASSYGTESYEQYF

J: TRBJ2-7
V: TRBV7-9
D: NA
size: few
DNA: TGTGCCAGCAGCAGGCCAGGGGCTTCGGCCTACGAGCAGTACTTC
CDR3: CASSRPGASAYEQYF

J: TRBJ2-1
V: TRBV6-5
D: TRBD1
size: few
DNA: TGTGCCAGCAGTAAACAGGGGGCGCGGGCCTACAATGAGCAGTTCTTC
CDR3: CASSKQGARAYNEQFF

J: TRBJ2-3
V: TRBV2
D: TRBD2
size: NA
DNA: TGTGCCAGCAGTAGGGTCCTAGCGGGGGGAGATACGCAGTATTTT
CDR3: CASSRVLAGGDTQYF

J: TRBJ2-5
V: TRBV12-3/TRBV12-4
D: TRBD2
size: once
DNA: TGTGCCTCCACTCGGGCTAGCGGAGAAGAGACCCAGTACTTC
CDR3: CASTRASGEETQYF

J: TRBJ1-1
V: TRBV20-1
D: NA
size: NA
DNA: TGCAGTGCTACTCACAGGACTAGTGAAGCTTTCTTT
CDR3: CSATHRTSEAFF

J: TRBJ2-5
V: TRBV27
D: NA
size: few
DNA: TGTGCCAGCAGCTCTAGCGTCGCCCAAGAGACCCAGTACTTC
CDR3: CASSSSVAQETQYF

J: TRBJ2-3
V: TRBV5-1
D: NA
size: NA
DNA: TGCGCCAGCAGGACGGAGGCTAGCACAGATACGCAGTATTTT
CDR3: CASRTEASTDTQYF

J: TRBJ2-5
V: TRBV4-2
D: TRBD2
size: NA
DNA: TGTGCCAGCAGCCAACCTACTAGCGGGGAATACGAGACCCAGTACTTC
CDR3: CASSQPTSGEYETQYF

J: TRBJ2-3
V: TRBV6-5
D: NA
size: NA
DNA: TGTGCCAGCAGTTACCCCCGTGGGGGGAATACGCAGTATTTT
CDR3: CASSYPRGGNTQYF

J: TRBJ2-7
V: TRBV30
D: NA
size: NA
DNA: TGTGCCTGGAGTCGGTCGACCCGTTTCGAGCAGTACTTC
CDR3: CAWSRSTRFEQYF

J: TRBJ2-7
V: TRBV12-3/TRBV12-4
D: NA
size: NA
DNA: TGTGCCAGCAGTTATGGCAGGGGGGCCTACGAGCAGTACTTC
CDR3: CASSYGRGAYEQYF

J: TRBJ2-3
V: TRBV10-3
D: TRBD2
size: NA
DNA: TGTGCCATCAGTGATCCCGATAGCGGGGGGGCTATGTATTTT
CDR3: CAISDPDSGGAMYF

J: TRBJ2-3
V: TRBV20-1
D: NA
size: once
DNA: TGCAGCACCGCCGGGACCGGGGGAAATACGCAGTATTTT
CDR3: CSTAGTGGNTQYF

J: TRBJ2-1
V: TRBV12-5
D: NA
size: once
DNA: TGTGCTAGTGGCTTCAGTTACAATGAGCAGTTCTTC
CDR3: CASGFSYNEQFF

J: TRBJ2-1
V: TRBV29-1
D: NA
size: NA
DNA: TGCAGCGTTGAACCTAGAAGTCTCTCCTACAATGAGCAGTTCTTC
CDR3: CSVEPRSLSYNEQFF

J: TRBJ2-7
V: TRBV5-1
D: TRBD1
size: NA
DNA: TGCGCCAGCAAAATAGGGACAGGGGCCTACGAGCAGTACTTC
CDR3: CASKIGTGAYEQYF

J: TRBJ2-5
V: TRBV4-1
D: NA
size: NA
DNA: TGCGCCAGCAGCCAGGCAAAGGGACGGCAAGAGACCCAGTACTTC
CDR3: CASSQAKGRQETQYF

J: TRBJ2-5
V: TRBV5-1
D: TRBD2
size: NA
DNA: TGCGCCAGCAGCGGGGGGACTAGCCCGCAAGAGACCCAGTACTTC
CDR3: CASSGGTSPQETQYF

J: TRBJ2-3
V: TRBV12-3/TRBV12-4
D: TRBD1
size: NA
DNA: TGTGCCAGCAGTTTCAACAGGGGAGATACGCAGTATTTT
CDR3: CASSFNRGDTQYF

J: TRBJ2-5
V: TRBV4-2
D: NA
size: few
DNA: TGTGCTAGCAGCCCCGGGACCCGGAAAGAGACCCAGTACTTC
CDR3: CASSPGTRKETQYF

J: TRBJ2-7
V: TRBV12-3/TRBV12-4
D: TRBD1
size: few
DNA: TGTGCCAGCAGTTTAGTTGACAGGGGTGACTACGAGCAGTACTTC
CDR3: CASSLVDRGDYEQYF

J: TRBJ2-4
V: TRBV7-2
D: NA
size: NA
DNA: TGTGCCAGCAGCTTAGCGGGGGGGCACAAAAACATTCAGTACTTC
CDR3: CASSLAGGHKNIQYF

J: TRBJ2-2
V: TRBV6-5
D: TRBD1
size: NA
DNA: TGTGCCAGCAGTTACACCCCCGATAACAGGGGGCTTTATGGCACCGGGGAGCTGTTTTTT
CDR3: CASSYTPDNRGLYGTGELFF

J: TRBJ2-1
V: TRBV7-2
D: NA
size: NA
DNA: TGTGCCAGCACAGGGATCCGGTACAATGAGCAGTTCTTC
CDR3: CASTGIRYNEQFF

J: TRBJ2-4
V: TRBV29-1
D: TRBD2
size: NA
DNA: TGCAGCGTTGAGGGACTAGCGGGCCTAGCCAAAAACATTCAGTACTTC
CDR3: CSVEGLAGLAKNIQYF